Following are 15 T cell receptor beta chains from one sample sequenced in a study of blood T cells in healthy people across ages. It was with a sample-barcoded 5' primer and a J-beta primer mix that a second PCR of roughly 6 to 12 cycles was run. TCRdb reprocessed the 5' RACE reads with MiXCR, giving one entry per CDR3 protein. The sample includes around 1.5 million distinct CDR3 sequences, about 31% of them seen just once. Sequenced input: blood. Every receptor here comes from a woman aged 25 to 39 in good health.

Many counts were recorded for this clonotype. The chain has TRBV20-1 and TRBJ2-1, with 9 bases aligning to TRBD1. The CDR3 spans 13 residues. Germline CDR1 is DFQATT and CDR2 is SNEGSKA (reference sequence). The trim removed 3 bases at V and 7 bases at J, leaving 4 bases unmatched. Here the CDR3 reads CSASGDRANEQFF. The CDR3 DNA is TGCAGTGCTAGCGGGGACAGGGCAAATGAGCAGTTCTTC.

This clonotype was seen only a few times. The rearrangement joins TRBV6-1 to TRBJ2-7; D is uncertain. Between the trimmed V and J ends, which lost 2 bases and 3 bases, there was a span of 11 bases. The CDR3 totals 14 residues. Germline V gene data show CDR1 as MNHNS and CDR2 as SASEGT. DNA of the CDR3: TGTGCCAGCAGTGAAATGGGTTCGTTCTACGAGCAGTACTTC. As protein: CASSEMGSFYEQYF.

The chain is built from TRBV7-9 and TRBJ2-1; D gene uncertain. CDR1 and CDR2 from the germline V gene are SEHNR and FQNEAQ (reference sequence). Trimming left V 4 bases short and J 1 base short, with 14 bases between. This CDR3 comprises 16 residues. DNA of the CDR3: TGTGCCAGCAGCTCCGTGGTTCTTTTATCCTACAATGAGCAGTTCTTC. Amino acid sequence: CASSSVVLLSYNEQFF.

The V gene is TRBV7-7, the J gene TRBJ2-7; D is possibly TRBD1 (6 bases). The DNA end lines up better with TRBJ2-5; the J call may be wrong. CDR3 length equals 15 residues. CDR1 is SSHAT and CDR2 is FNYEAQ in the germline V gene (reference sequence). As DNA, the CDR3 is TGTGCCAGCAGACCCGGGACAAACCTGGGGGAGACCCAGTACTTC. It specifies CASRPGTNLGETQYF.

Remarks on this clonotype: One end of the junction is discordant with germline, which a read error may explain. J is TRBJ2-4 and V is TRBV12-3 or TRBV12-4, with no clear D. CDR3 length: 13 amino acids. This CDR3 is CARSLGSLEEQYF. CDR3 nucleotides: TGTGCCCGCAGTTTAGGCAGCCTCGAGGAGCAGTACTTC.

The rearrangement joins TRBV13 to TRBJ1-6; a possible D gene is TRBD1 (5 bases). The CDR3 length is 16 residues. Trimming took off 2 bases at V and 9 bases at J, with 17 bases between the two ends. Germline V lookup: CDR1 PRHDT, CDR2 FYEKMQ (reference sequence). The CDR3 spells CASSLSGAGGGSPLHF. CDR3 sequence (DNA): TGTGCCAGCAGCTTATCTGGGGCCGGAGGAGGTTCACCCCTCCACTTT.

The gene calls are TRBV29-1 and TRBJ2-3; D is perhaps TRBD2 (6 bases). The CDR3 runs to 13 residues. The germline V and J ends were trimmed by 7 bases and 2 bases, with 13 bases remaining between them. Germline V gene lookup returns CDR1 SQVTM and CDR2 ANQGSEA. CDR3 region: CSGVGGDTDTQYF. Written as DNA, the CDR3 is TGCAGCGGGGTGGGGGGAGACACAGATACGCAGTATTTT.

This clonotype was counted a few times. The CDR3 DNA reads TGTGCCAGCAACGTGGCTGGGGCGGTCTATGGCTACACCTTC. Amino acid sequence: CASNVAGAVYGYTF. The chain links TRBV12-3 or TRBV12-4 to TRBJ1-2, with a weak D call TRBD1 (5 bases). V was cut by 7 bases and J by 4 bases, with 16 bases left in between. The CDR3 is 14 amino acids.

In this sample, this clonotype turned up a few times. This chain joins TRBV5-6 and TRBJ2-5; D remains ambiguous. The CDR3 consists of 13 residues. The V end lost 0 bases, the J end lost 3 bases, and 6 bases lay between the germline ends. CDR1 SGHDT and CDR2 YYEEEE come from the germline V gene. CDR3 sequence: CASSLADEETQYF. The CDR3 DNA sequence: TGTGCCAGCAGCTTGGCCGACGAAGAGACCCAGTACTTC.

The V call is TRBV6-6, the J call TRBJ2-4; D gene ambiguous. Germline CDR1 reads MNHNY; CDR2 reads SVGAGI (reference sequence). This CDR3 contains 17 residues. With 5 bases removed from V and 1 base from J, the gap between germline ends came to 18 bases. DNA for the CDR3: TGTGCCAGCAGTAACTACTACGGCCCCGGGGCCAAAAACATTCAGTACTTC. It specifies CASSNYYGPGAKNIQYF.

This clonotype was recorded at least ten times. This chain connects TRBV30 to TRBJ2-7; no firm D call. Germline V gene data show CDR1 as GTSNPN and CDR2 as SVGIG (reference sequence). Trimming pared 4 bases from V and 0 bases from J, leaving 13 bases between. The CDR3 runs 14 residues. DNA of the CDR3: TGTGCCTGGATTAAGTACGGTTACTCCTACGAGCAGTACTTC. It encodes CAWIKYGYSYEQYF.

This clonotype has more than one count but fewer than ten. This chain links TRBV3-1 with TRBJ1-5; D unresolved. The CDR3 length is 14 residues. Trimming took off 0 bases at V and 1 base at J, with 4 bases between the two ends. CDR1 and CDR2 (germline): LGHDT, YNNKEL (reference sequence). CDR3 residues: CASSQEGSNQPQHF. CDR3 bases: TGTGCCAGCAGCCAAGAAGGGAGCAATCAGCCCCAGCATTTT.

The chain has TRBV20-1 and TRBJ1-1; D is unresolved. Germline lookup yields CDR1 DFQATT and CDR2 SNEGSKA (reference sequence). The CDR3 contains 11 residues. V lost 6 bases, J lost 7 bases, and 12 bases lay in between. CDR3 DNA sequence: TGCAGTGCCCCATGGGCGGGTGAAGCTTTCTTT. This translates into CSAPWAGEAFF.

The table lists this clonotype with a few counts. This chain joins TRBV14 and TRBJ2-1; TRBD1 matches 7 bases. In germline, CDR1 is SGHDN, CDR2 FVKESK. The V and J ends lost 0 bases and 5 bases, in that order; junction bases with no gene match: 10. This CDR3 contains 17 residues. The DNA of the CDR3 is TGTGCCAGCAGCCAAGATCCCCGGACAGGTTTCGACAATGAGCAGTTCTTC. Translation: CASSQDPRTGFDNEQFF.

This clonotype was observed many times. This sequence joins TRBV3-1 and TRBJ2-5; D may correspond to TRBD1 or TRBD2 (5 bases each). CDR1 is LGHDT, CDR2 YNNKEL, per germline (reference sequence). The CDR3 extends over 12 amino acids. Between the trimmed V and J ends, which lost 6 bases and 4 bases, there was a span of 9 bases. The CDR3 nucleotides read TGTGCCAGCAGTCAGAGGGGAGAGACCCAGTACTTC. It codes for CASSQRGETQYF.